The clone carrying this TCR beta chain appeared a few times. Time point of the sample: patch test 1, 2 weeks after DPC sensitization. Treatment described: therapeutic diphenylcyclopropenone sensitization with weekly scalp DPC. The source of the sample is a study of human T cells and chemical hapten exposure. There are 11 residues in the CDR3. Germline V CDR1 and CDR2: ENHRY, SYGVKD. Trimming cost V 6 bases and J 2 bases, with 5 bases left between them. Via MiXCR, TCRdb re-called the RACE reads, giving one row per CDR3 protein. The sample lists approximately 70,000 distinct CDR3 sequences, over 7.5% seen once, with more than 2.5% in the top ten.

The sample consisted of whole blood, taken in connection with sensitization to the hapten diphenylcyclopropenone (DPC). The sequence was collected from a woman in her thirties or forties with alopecia areata. Some clones in this sample may be carry-over from other donors' samples. The J gene is TRBJ2-7, the V gene TRBV10-3; possible D gene TRBD1, 5 bases. This CDR3 is CAIRDTYEQYF. In DNA form, the CDR3 reads TGTGCCATCAGGGACACCTACGAGCAGTACTTC.